This TCR beta chain was identified in a study of blood T cell repertoires in COVID-19. In the study overall: Material from acute and convalescent COVID-19 was sourced from the United States, Italy and Spain. Sources were T cells, B-cell-depleted T cells, or PBMCs; the material itself was cDNA or gDNA.

In the source study's methods: Reference gene primer amplification gave nucleated cell count estimates. Assay: immunoSEQ multiplex PCR; the TCRdb copy retains only in-frame clones and omits some. V and J calls plus clone size are reproduced from that table; the DNA served to infer D and trimming. The sample contains about 83,000 clones, roughly 86% of which appear only once. The germline V and J ends were trimmed by 0 bases and 4 bases, with 9 bases remaining between them. Per the germline V gene, CDR1 is MNHEY and CDR2 is SMNVEV (reference sequence). CDR3 size: 14 residues. Sample: peripheral blood. This sequence was found in a man aged 80 or over with active or convalescent COVID-19. The chain recombines TRBV27 with TRBJ2-5; possibly TRBD1 for D (6 bases). As DNA, the CDR3 is TGTGCCAGCAGTTTATCAATGGACAGAGAGACCCAGTACTTC. Translation: CASSLSMDRETQYF.